The clone carrying this T cell receptor beta chain was detected only once. The CDR3 sequence is 15 residues long. The germline V gene has CDR1 SGHTA and CDR2 FQGNSA. Trimming cost V 1 base and J 2 bases, with 10 bases left between them. Sequencing was performed with immunoSEQ multiplex PCR; in TCRdb, only in-frame clones are kept and a portion is missing. The sample records 150,000 to 200,000 clones, approximately 75% being singletons. This sample was included in a study of blood T cell repertoires in COVID-19. The sequenced sample consisted of peripheral blood. The clonotype originates from a human donor in a cohort sampled during active COVID-19. The chain joins TRBV7-2 to TRBJ2-3, with D perhaps TRBD2 (6 bases). CDR3 nucleotides: TGTGCCAGCAGCTTAGGCGGGGCCACCACAGATACGCAGTATTTT. Translation gives CASSLGGATTDTQYF.